This T cell receptor beta chain was obtained from a study of blood T cells in healthy people across ages. Details on this clonotype: Its specificity is unknown.

A second PCR of about 6 to 11 cycles used a sample-barcoded 5' primer and a J-beta primer mix. A single record per CDR3 protein comes from TCRdb applying MiXCR to the 5' RACE reads. The sample records 1.2 million to 1.5 million distinct CDR3 sequences, roughly 60% being singletons. Donation came from healthy Caucasian individuals in Russia who were aged 6 to 90. Each donor supplied around 9.6 milliliters of peripheral blood. Study-wide results and caveats: Diversity figures derived from one million T cells were judged to underestimate the true value.

Germline V gene sequence: CDR1 SGHDN, CDR2 FVKESK. CDR3 length: 13 amino acids. V lost 3 bases to trimming and J lost 7 bases, with 13 bases between them. This chain links TRBV14 with TRBJ2-7, with D possibly matching TRBD1 (5 bases). The receptor's source is a man between 18 and 35 years old in good health. Input material: blood. CDR3 sequence (DNA): TGTGCCAGCAGCCAGGACCAGGGTAATGAGCAGTACTTC. Amino acid sequence: CASSQDQGNEQYF.